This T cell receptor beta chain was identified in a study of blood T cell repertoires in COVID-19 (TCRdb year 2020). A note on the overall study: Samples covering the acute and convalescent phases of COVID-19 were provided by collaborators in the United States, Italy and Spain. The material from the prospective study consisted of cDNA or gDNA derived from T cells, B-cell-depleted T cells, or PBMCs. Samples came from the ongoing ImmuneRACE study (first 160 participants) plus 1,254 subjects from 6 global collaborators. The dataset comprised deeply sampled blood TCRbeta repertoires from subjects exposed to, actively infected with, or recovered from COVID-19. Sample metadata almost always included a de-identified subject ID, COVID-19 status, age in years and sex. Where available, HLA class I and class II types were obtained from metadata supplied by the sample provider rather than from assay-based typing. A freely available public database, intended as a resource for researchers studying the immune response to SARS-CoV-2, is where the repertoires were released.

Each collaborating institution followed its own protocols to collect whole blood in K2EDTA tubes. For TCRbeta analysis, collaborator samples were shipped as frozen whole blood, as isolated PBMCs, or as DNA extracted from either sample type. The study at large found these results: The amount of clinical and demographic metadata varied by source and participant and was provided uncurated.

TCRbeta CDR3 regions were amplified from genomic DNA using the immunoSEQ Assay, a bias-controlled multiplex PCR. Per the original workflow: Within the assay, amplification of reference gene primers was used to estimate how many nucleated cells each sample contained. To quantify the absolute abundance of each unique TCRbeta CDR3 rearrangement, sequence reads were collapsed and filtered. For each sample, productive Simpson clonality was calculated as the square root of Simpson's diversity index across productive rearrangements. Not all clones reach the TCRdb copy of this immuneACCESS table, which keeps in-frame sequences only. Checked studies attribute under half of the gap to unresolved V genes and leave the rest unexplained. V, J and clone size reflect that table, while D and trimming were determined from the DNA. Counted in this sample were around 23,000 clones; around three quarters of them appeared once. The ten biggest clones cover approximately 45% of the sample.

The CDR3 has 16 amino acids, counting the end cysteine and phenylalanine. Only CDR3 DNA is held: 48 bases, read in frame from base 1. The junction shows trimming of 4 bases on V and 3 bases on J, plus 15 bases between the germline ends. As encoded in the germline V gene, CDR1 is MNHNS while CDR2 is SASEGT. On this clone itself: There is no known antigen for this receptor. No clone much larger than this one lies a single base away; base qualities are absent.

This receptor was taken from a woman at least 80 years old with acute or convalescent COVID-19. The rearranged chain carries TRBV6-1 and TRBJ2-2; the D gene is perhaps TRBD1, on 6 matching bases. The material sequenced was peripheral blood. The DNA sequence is TGTGCCAGCAGTGCTTCGGGACACGGATACACCGGGGAGCTGTTTTTT. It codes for CASSASGHGYTGELFF.